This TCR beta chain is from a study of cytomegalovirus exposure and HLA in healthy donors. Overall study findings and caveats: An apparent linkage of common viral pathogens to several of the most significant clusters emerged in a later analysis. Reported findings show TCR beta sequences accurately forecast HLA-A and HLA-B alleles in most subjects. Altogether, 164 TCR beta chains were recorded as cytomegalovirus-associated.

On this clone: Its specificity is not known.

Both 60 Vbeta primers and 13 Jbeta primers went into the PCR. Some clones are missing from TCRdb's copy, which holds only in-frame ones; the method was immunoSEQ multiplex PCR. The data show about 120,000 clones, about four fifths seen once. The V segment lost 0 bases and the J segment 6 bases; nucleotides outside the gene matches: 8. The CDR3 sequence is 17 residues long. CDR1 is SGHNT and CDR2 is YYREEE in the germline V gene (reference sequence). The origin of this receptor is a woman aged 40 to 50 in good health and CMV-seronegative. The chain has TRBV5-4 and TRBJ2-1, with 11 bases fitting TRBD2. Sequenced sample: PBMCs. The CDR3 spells CASSLASRLAGLNEQFF. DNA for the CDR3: TGTGCCAGCAGCTTGGCCTCCAGACTAGCGGGGCTCAATGAGCAGTTCTTC.